Listed here is a single T cell receptor (beta chain). Clones were sequenced by immunoSEQ multiplex PCR, and TCRdb holds only the in-frame ones, with some missing. The data contain about 26,000 clones, approximately 64% of them singletons. This sample stems from a study of PD-1 blockade in classical Hodgkin lymphoma. Per germline, CDR1 MGHRA and CDR2 YSYEKL. V was pared by 2 bases and J by 4 bases, with 17 bases between. The CDR3 totals 16 residues. Each patient experienced a relapse that followed autologous stem cell transplantation, and brentuximab vedotin exposure varied. Reported best responses ranged across complete response, partial response or progressive disease.

The material was peripheral blood mononuclear cells (PBMCs), obtained before the second cycle of nivolumab. This receptor was identified in a human donor with classical Hodgkin lymphoma. The chain carries TRBV4-1 and TRBJ1-1; D unclear. The CDR3 is CASSQLRLVKGTEAFF. CDR3 sequence (DNA): TGCGCCAGCAGCCAACTCAGGCTAGTGAAGGGCACTGAAGCTTTCTTT.